This paragraph covers one T cell receptor beta chain sequence. The sample comes from a study of blood T cell repertoires in COVID-19. Authors' processing steps: Cell counts per sample came from amplifying reference gene primers. The method was immunoSEQ multiplex PCR; TCRdb's version includes in-frame clones alone and lacks a portion of them. V and J calls and clone size are copied from that table; D and trimming were computed from the DNA. The sample yields tens of thousands of clones, over 65% seen once. The germline CDR1 and CDR2 sequences are SGDLS and YYNGEE. V shed 1 base and J 0 bases; nucleotides not matched to a gene: 4. CDR3 length: 15 residues.

The rearrangement joins TRBV9 to TRBJ2-7; TRBD1 matches at 7 bases. This clonotype was sampled from a woman aged 70 to 79 with acute or convalescent COVID-19. Sequenced material: peripheral blood. The CDR3 spells CASSVRDSSSYEQYF. The CDR3 region has the DNA TGTGCCAGCAGCGTAAGGGACAGTAGCTCCTACGAGCAGTACTTC.